This TCR beta chain was observed in a study of blood T cells in healthy people across ages. The second PCR ran about 6 to 11 cycles with a sample-barcoded 5' primer and J-beta primers. TCRdb re-called the 5' RACE reads with MiXCR, one entry per CDR3 protein. The table includes about 970,000 distinct CDR3 sequences, roughly 51% detected once. The table lists this clonotype with a few counts. Germline V gene sequence: CDR1 MNHNS, CDR2 SASEGT. Trimming pared 7 bases from V and 8 bases from J, leaving 12 bases between. This CDR3 is built from 12 residues. The chain uses TRBV6-1 and TRBJ2-1; tentatively, D is TRBD2 (6 bases). The sequence derives from a woman in her fifties or sixties in good health. Sequencing used blood. CDR3 region: CASKIAVDEQFF. The CDR3 DNA follows: TGTGCCAGCAAAATAGCGGTGGATGAGCAGTTCTTC.